This entry is about one T cell receptor beta chain. The sample originates from a study of PD-1 blockade in classical Hodgkin lymphoma. Produced via immunoSEQ multiplex PCR; TCRdb's table is partial and in-frame only. The data hold fewer than 100,000 clones, with about 89% observed a single time. The CDR3 has 16 residues. V was pared by 3 bases and J by 4 bases, with 17 bases between. Germline V gene lookup returns CDR1 SEHNR and CDR2 FQNEAQ (reference sequence). There was relapse after autologous stem cell transplantation in every patient, and there was variation in brentuximab vedotin exposure. This sequence joins TRBV7-9 and TRBJ2-3; perhaps TRBD2 as D (5 bases). The sequence was collected from a human donor with classical Hodgkin lymphoma. This material consisted of peripheral blood mononuclear cells (PBMCs), taken at baseline. The CDR3 loop reads CASSLAFGRQADTQYF. As DNA, the CDR3 is TGTGCCAGCAGCTTGGCGTTTGGGAGACAAGCAGATACGCAGTATTTT.